This T cell receptor (beta chain) is from a study of T cells in Graves' hyperthyroidism and ophthalmopathy. The ends lost 4 bases at V and 5 bases at J; junction bases unmatched: 11. Germline CDR1 is MDHEN and CDR2 is SYDVKM. The CDR3 runs 15 residues. The investigators amplified TCR beta CDR3 regions from RNA transcripts. The study used the HTBI primer set for a first-round RT-PCR of the TCR CDR3. TCRdb reprocessed the multiplex PCR reads with MiXCR, giving one entry per CDR3 protein. The sample has 350,000 to 450,000 distinct CDR3 sequences, approximately 14% seen once. This clonotype has a count of ten or more. Together with thyroid ultrasound, orbital computed tomography, serum thyroxine and TRAb, clinical symptoms were used for diagnoses.

This rearrangement joins TRBV28 to TRBJ2-7; the match to TRBD2 covers 7 bases. Sequenced: blood. This TCR was recovered from a woman aged 60-75 years with Graves' hyperthyroidism. CDR3 sequence: CASSSENGGRDEQYF. CDR3 bases: TGTGCCAGCAGTTCCGAAAACGGGGGGAGAGACGAGCAGTACTTC.